This T cell receptor (beta chain) was captured by sequencing in a study of T-cell reconstitution after alpha-beta-depleted transplantation in children. Using unique molecular identifiers, the investigators prepared the TCRbeta library. TCRdb analysed the PCR reads with MiXCR anew, one entry per CDR3 protein. The sample gives 700,000 or so distinct CDR3 sequences, around 13% of which show up once; around 0.76% is in the top ten. Study-level findings and limits: Newly produced T cells mostly accounted for T-cell counts and diversity one year post-transplant. Some patients' high day-60 TCRbeta diversity was attributed to recipient cells surviving conditioning. Reports say that about two months after transplant, the alpha-beta T cells came out of several hundred graft clones that had expanded.

This clonotype occurred many times. What it binds is unknown. The input for sequencing was PBMCs, taken before TCRalphabeta/CD19-depleted stem cell transplant. This clonotype originated in a girl aged 2 to 9 with congenital amegakaryocytic thrombocytopenia, due to receive a stem cell transplant.

The chain's CDR3 is CASSLEVTANYGYTF. DNA for the CDR3: TGTGCCAGCAGCTTAGAAGTGACAGCTAACTATGGCTACACCTTC. V gene TRBV7-6 combines with J gene TRBJ1-2, with D possibly matching TRBD1 (5 bases). The CDR3 has 15 amino acids. Between the trimmed V and J ends, which lost 1 base and 0 bases, there was a span of 9 bases. Germline V gene lookup returns CDR1 SGHVS and CDR2 FNYEAQ.